These 20 T cell receptor beta chains came from one sample sequenced in a study of blood T cell repertoires in COVID-19. Only in-frame clones appear in the TCRdb table, and some are missing; sequencing was by immunoSEQ multiplex PCR. The table records under 250,000 clones, nearly 90% of them present only once. Sequencing used peripheral blood. These TCRs come from a man aged 18 to 30 with active or convalescent COVID-19.

This chain uses TRBV6-2 or TRBV6-3 with TRBJ2-1, with 7 bases fitting TRBD1. This CDR3 region has 16 residues. Losses at the gene ends were 0 bases for V and 4 bases for J; bases not matched to a gene: 6. Per germline, CDR1 MNHEY and CDR2 SVGEGT. The CDR3 region is CASSYSIEGAYNEQFF. CDR3 bases: TGTGCCAGCAGTTACTCAATCGAGGGGGCGTACAATGAGCAGTTCTTC.

This chain connects TRBV28 to TRBJ1-1; D is unresolved. The CDR3 length is 14 residues. Germline CDR1 reads MDHEN; CDR2 reads SYDVKM. V was clipped by 7 bases and J by 0 bases, with 12 bases between them. The CDR3 DNA is TGTGCCAGCACTCCCCCAGGTCTGAACACTGAAGCTTTCTTT. As protein: CASTPPGLNTEAFF.

This clone has only one observation. The chain is built from TRBV5-1 and TRBJ2-7; TRBD1 is a possible D gene (5 bases). The CDR3 is 15 residues long. Germline lookup yields CDR1 SGHRS and CDR2 YFSETQ. V was shortened by 0 bases and J by 1 base, with 11 bases between the two germline ends. DNA of the CDR3: TGCGCCAGCAGCTTGGGGGCAGGGCTGTCCTACGAGCAGTACTTC. Translated, it gives CASSLGAGLSYEQYF.

The chain has TRBV5-1 and TRBJ2-2, with TRBD2 identical over 7 bases. The ends lost 7 bases at V and 0 bases at J; junction bases unmatched: 6. Germline lookup yields CDR1 SGHRS and CDR2 YFSETQ. This CDR3 contains 15 residues. This chain's CDR3 is CASSAAGSNTGELFF. The CDR3 bases are TGCGCCAGCTCGGCAGCGGGATCGAACACCGGGGAGCTGTTTTTT.

The chain joins TRBV7-3 to TRBJ2-2; 13 nucleotides align to TRBD2. With V trimmed by 1 base and J by 6 bases, 2 bases remained unmatched. CDR3 length: 16 residues. The V gene's germline CDR1 is SGHTA and CDR2 FQGTGA. DNA of the CDR3: TGTGCCAGCAGCTTAAGGGGGACTAGCGGGGCCGGGGAGCTGTTTTTT. This codes for CASSLRGTSGAGELFF.

J is TRBJ2-1 and V is TRBV9; D is possibly TRBD2 (5 bases). Germline V gives CDR1 SGDLS, CDR2 YYNGEE. The CDR3 spans 17 residues. The V end was cut by 5 bases, the J end by 0 bases, with 18 bases between. Written as DNA, the CDR3 is TGTGCCAGCAGTCCGCCCTTCGGGGAGAGCTCCTACAATGAGCAGTTCTTC. Translation: CASSPPFGESSYNEQFF.

The rearrangement joins TRBV29-1 to TRBJ2-3; no firm D call. The length of the CDR3 is 11 residues. From germline, CDR1 is SQVTM and CDR2 ANQGSEA. The V gene lost 1 base and the J gene lost 7 bases, with 6 bases spanning the gap. This CDR3 is CSVEVSYTQYF. The CDR3 bases are TGCAGCGTTGAAGTTTCCTATACGCAGTATTTT.

The V gene is TRBV20-1, the J gene TRBJ2-3; 8 bases match TRBD2. The CDR3 extends over 17 amino acids. V lost 3 bases and J lost 1; bases outside the gene matches: 12. The germline gives CDR1 DFQATT, CDR2 SNEGSKA (reference sequence). This chain's CDR3 is CSASSPGLGSGTDTQYF. The CDR3 DNA follows: TGCAGTGCTAGTAGTCCGGGACTAGGTTCGGGCACAGATACGCAGTATTTT.

This sequence joins TRBV3-1 (or the pseudogene TRBV3-2) and TRBJ2-3; 7 nucleotides align to TRBD2. Germline V gives CDR1 LGHDT, CDR2 YNNKEL (reference sequence). The ends lost 7 bases at V and 0 bases at J; junction bases unmatched: 16. The CDR3 consists of 18 residues. CDR3: CASTRSVSGPPSTDTQYF. In nucleotides, the CDR3 is TGTGCCAGCACCCGGAGCGTTAGCGGGCCTCCTAGCACAGATACGCAGTATTTT.

In this sample, this clone turned up a few times. The V call is TRBV25-1, the J call TRBJ1-5; 7 bases fit TRBD1. The germline V gene encodes CDR1 MGHDK and CDR2 SYGVNS. CDR3 length equals 15 residues. J was trimmed by 7 bases and V by 1 base; bases with no gene match: 7. The CDR3 spells CASSEFEGAGQPQHF. CDR3 DNA sequence: TGTGCCAGCAGTGAATTTGAGGGGGCTGGACAGCCCCAGCATTTT.

The chain couples TRBV13 to TRBJ2-3, with 7 bases that match TRBD2. The germline gives CDR1 PRHDT, CDR2 FYEKMQ (reference sequence). This CDR3 comprises 15 residues. The V gene end was trimmed by 5 bases and the J gene end by 2 bases; junction bases not matched to a gene: 7. The CDR3 reads CASSGEAGSTDTQYF. The CDR3 DNA reads as TGTGCCAGCAGCGGAGAAGCGGGGTCCACAGATACGCAGTATTTT. The whole variable domain, filled in from reference TRBV13 and TRBJ2-3, reads AAGVIQSPRHLIKEKRETATLKCYPIPRHDTVYWYQQGPGQDPQFLISFYEKMQSDKGSIPDRFSAQQFSDYHSELNMSSLELGDSALYFCASSGEAGSTDTQYFGPGTRLTVL.

This chain uses TRBV7-9 with TRBJ2-1; 9 bases match TRBD2. Unmatched junction bases numbered 20, after V lost 5 bases and J lost 12 bases. Germline values: CDR1 SEHNR, CDR2 FQNEAQ (reference sequence). The CDR3 totals 17 residues. The CDR3 region is CASSTLEAGGTLGWQFF. In DNA, the CDR3 is TGTGCCAGCAGCACACTGGAAGCGGGAGGAACCCTAGGTTGGCAGTTCTTC. Looking up the rest from reference TRBV7-9 and TRBJ2-1 gives the full variable domain: DTGVSQNPRHKITKRGQNVTFRCDPISEHNRLYWYRQTLGQGPEFLTYFQNEAQLEKSRLLSDRFSAERPKGSFSTLEIQRTEQGDSAMYLCASSTLEAGGTLGWQFFGPGTRLTVL.

The gene calls are TRBV5-1 and TRBJ2-2; maybe TRBD2 (5 bases). Looked up from germline, CDR1 is SGHRS and CDR2 is YFSETQ. This CDR3 comprises 14 residues. V dropped 4 bases and J dropped 3 bases, with 10 bases sitting between them. The CDR3 region is CASSPDSYTGELFF. As DNA, the CDR3 is TGCGCCAGCAGCCCGGACTCGTACACCGGGGAGCTGTTTTTT.

The chain uses TRBV28 and TRBJ2-1; D not resolved. Trimming removed 2 bases from V and 0 bases from J, with 11 bases in between. Looked up from germline, CDR1 is MDHEN and CDR2 is SYDVKM. The CDR3 has 16 residues. The CDR3: CASSLRVTLSYNEQFF. CDR3 nucleotides: TGTGCCAGCAGTTTAAGAGTTACCCTCTCCTACAATGAGCAGTTCTTC.

J is TRBJ1-1 and V is TRBV7-2; 8 bases line up with TRBD1. The ends lost 5 bases at V and 4 bases at J; junction bases unmatched: 6. CDR1 is SGHTA, CDR2 FQGNSA, per germline. This CDR3 contains 14 residues. The CDR3 nucleotides read TGTGCCAGCAGCCTCTACAGGGGGGTCACTGAAGCTTTCTTT. It translates to CASSLYRGVTEAFF. The whole variable domain, filled in from reference TRBV7-2 and TRBJ1-1, reads GAGVSQSPSNKVTEKGKDVELRCDPISGHTALYWYRQSLGQGLEFLIYFQGNSAPDKSGLPSDRFSAERTGGSVSTLTIQRTQQEDSAVYLCASSLYRGVTEAFFGQGTRLTVV.

Only a few counts were recorded for this clone. The V and J genes are TRBV11-1 and TRBJ1-2; possibly TRBD1 for D (5 bases). This CDR3 is 13 amino acids long. Deletions cut 4 bases from V and 7 bases from J, with 13 bases between. CDR1 is SGHAT, CDR2 FQDESV, per germline (reference sequence). The CDR3 bases are TGTGCCAGCAGCTCGTCGCCGGACATTGGCTACACCTTC. Its translation: CASSSSPDIGYTF. Based on the CDR3 plus reference TRBV11-1 and TRBJ1-2, the full variable domain is EAEVAQSPRYKITEKSQAVAFWCDPISGHATLYWYRQILGQGPELLVQFQDESVVDDSQLPKDRFSAERLKGVDSTLKIQPAELGDSAMYLCASSSSPDIGYTFGSGTRLTVV.

This clone has only one observation. The genes are TRBV27 and TRBJ1-5; D is possibly TRBD1 (5 bases). The CDR3 covers 13 residues. Looked up from germline, CDR1 is MNHEY and CDR2 is SMNVEV (reference sequence). V was cut by 4 bases and J by 7 bases, with 11 bases left in between. CDR3 amino acids: CASSSGGWQPQHF. The CDR3, as DNA: TGTGCCAGCAGTTCGGGGGGATGGCAGCCCCAGCATTTT.

The rearrangement joins TRBV27 to TRBJ2-4; a weak D match, TRBD2 (6 bases). The CDR3 loop spans 14 amino acids. Germline V lookup: CDR1 MNHEY, CDR2 SMNVEV (reference sequence). V gave up 5 bases and J gave up 5 bases, with 13 bases separating them. The CDR3 protein is CASSLGRRENIQYF. The DNA for the CDR3 is TGTGCCAGCAGTCTAGGGAGGAGGGAAAACATTCAGTACTTC.

V and J are TRBV7-2 and TRBJ2-7; D possibly corresponds to TRBD1 (6 bases). The length of the CDR3 is 15 residues. The V and J ends lost 5 bases and 2 bases respectively, with 16 bases between them. In germline, CDR1 is SGHTA, CDR2 FQGNSA. The CDR3 region has the DNA TGTGCCAGCAGCCAAATCGCACAGGGACCCTACGAGCAGTACTTC. Amino acid sequence: CASSQIAQGPYEQYF.

The genes are TRBV19 and TRBJ2-1, with TRBD2 identical over 9 bases. J lost 2 bases, V lost 3 bases, and 8 bases had no gene match. CDR1 LNHDA and CDR2 SQIVND come from the germline V gene (reference sequence). The CDR3 has 17 amino acids. The DNA of the CDR3 is TGTGCCAGTAGTATCTTGGCGGGAGGGGCTGCCTACAATGAGCAGTTCTTC. Protein product: CASSILAGGAAYNEQFF.